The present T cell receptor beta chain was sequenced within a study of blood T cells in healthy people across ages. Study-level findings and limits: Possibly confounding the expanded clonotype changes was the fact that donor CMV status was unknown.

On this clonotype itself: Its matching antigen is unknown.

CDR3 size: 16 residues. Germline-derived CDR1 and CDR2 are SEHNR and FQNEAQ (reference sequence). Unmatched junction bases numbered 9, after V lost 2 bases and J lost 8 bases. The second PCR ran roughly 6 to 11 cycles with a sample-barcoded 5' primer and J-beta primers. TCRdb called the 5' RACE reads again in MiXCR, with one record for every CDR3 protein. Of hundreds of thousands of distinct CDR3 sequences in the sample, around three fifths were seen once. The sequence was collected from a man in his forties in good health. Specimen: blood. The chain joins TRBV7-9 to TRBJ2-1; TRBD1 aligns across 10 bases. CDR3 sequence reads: CASSLLRRQGAHEQFF. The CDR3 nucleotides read TGTGCCAGCAGCTTACTCCGGCGACAGGGGGCCCATGAGCAGTTCTTC.